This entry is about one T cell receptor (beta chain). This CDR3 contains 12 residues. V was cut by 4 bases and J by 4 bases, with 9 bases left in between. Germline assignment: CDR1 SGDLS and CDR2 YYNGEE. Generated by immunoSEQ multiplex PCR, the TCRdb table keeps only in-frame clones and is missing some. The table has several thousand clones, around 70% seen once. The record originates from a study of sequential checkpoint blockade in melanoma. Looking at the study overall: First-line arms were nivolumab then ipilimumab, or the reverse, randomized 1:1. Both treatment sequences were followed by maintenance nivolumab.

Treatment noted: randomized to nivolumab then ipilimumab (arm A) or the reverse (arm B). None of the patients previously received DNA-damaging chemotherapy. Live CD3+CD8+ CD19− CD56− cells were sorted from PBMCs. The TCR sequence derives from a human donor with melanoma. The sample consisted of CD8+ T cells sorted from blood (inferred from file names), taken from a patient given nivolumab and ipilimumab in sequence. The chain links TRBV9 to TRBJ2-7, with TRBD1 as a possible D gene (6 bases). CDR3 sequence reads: CASSPGQYEQYF. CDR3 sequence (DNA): TGTGCCAGCAGCCCCGGACAGTACGAGCAGTACTTC. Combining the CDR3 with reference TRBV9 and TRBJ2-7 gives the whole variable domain DSGVTQTPKHLITATGQRVTLRCSPRSGDLSVYWYQQSLDQGLQFLIQYYNGEERAKGNILERFSAQQFPDLHSELNLSSLELGDSALYFCASSPGQYEQYFGPGTRLTVT.